This TCR beta chain was identified during a study of CD8+CD57+ T cells in acquired aplastic anemia. Background on the study: The average for DNA from sorted CD4+ and CD8+ cells was roughly 3 ug.

Genomic DNA acted as the template from which TCR beta VDJ combination and CDR3 sequence profiling were carried out. One entry per CDR3 protein, called by TCRdb with MiXCR from the reads. The profile covers more than 150,000 distinct CDR3 sequences, with nearly 50% appearing a single time and approximately 9.4% taken by the ten largest. Individuals selected for sequencing had exhibited CD8+CD57+ cell expansion on flow cytometry. This clonotype was seen ten or more times. Trimming removed 2 bases at V and 2 bases at J, with 24 bases between. This CDR3 is 19 amino acids long. Germline values: CDR1 ENHRY, CDR2 SYGVKD.

The TCR was taken from a human donor with aplastic anemia. This chain links TRBV10-3 with TRBJ2-5, with D possibly being TRBD2 (5 bases). The specimen was sorted CD4+, CD8+, or CD8+CD57+ T cells (not recorded which) from PBMCs. CDR3 DNA: TGTGCCATCAGTGAGACTAGTCTCGACTCTTTTAATTCGCAAGAGACCCAGTACTTC. It codes for CAISETSLDSFNSQETQYF.